This T cell receptor (beta chain) was recovered during a study of blood T cell repertoires in COVID-19. Study-wide background: COVID-19 samples from acute and convalescent phases originated in the United States, Italy and Spain. PBMCs, B-cell-depleted T cells, or T cells were the source of the cDNA or gDNA that made up the material.

CDR3 length equals 14 residues. V lost 8 bases and J lost 5, with 18 bases in between. Germline CDR1 reads LNHDA; CDR2 reads SQIVND (reference sequence). In the original processing: Reference gene primer amplification yielded estimated nucleated cell counts. Libraries were prepared by immunoSEQ multiplex PCR; TCRdb keeps only in-frame clonotypes and omits some of them. V, J and clone size reflect that table, while D and trimming were determined from the DNA. The top ten hold about 2% of the sample, which has roughly 150,000 clones, more than 75% seen once. What was sequenced was peripheral blood. The source of this sequence is a man aged 18 to 29 with acute or convalescent COVID-19. This chain joins TRBV19 and TRBJ2-5, with a tentative D call TRBD2 (6 bases). This chain's CDR3 is CASSNIQSGETQYF. The DNA for the CDR3 is TGTGCCAGTTCCAATATACAGAGCGGGGAGACCCAGTACTTC.